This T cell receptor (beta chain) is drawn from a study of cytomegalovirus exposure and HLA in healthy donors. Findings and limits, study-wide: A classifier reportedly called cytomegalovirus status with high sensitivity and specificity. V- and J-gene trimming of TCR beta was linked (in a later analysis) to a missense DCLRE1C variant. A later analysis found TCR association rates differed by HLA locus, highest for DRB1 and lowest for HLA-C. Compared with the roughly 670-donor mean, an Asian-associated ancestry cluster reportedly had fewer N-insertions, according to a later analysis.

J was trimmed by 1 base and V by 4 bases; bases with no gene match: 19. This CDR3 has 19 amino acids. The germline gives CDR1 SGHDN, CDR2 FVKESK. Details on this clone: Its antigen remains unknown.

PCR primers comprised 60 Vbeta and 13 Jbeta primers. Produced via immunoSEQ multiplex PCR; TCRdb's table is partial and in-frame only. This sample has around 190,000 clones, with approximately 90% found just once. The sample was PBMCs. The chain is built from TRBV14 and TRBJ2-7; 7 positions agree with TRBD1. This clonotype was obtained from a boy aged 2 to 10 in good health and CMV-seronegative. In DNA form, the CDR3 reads TGTGCCAGCAGCCTCACATCGCCAGGGGGAGTTTCCCGGTCCTACGAGCAGTACTTC. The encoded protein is CASSLTSPGGVSRSYEQYF.